This is a list of T cell receptor beta chains from one sample in a study of cytomegalovirus exposure and HLA in healthy donors. The repertoire was sequenced with immunoSEQ multiplex PCR; TCRdb's copy has only in-frame clones and lacks some. Its clone listing holds approximately 72,000 clones. Sequencing input: PBMCs. The origin of the receptors is a woman aged 40 to 50 in good health and CMV-seropositive. The CDR3 runs from the conserved cysteine through the conserved F or W.

J,V,length,CDR3
TRBJ1-2,TRBV5-1,14,CASSLEGANYGYTF
TRBJ1-5,TRBV6-5,14,CASSYRGGEQPQHF
TRBJ1-2,TRBV7-3,16,CASSSLGYDRDGGYTF
TRBJ1-2,TRBV5-1,17,CASSLAGMSNLRGGYTF
TRBJ1-5,TRBV18,16,CASSPPGQGSNQPQHF
TRBJ1-1,TRBV7-9,12,CASSRDSDEAFF
TRBJ2-7,TRBV7-9,15,CASSPGQRSSYEQYF
TRBJ2-2,TRBV9,15,CASSVGSGGTGELFF
TRBJ1-2,TRBV7-2,17,CASSLVNADRGRGGYTF
TRBJ2-7,TRBV28,11,CASQGIYEQYF
TRBJ1-3,TRBV5-1,15,CASSVQGAGGNTIYF
TRBJ1-2,TRBV6-6,15,CASTKDSPPFGGYTF
TRBJ2-5,TRBV29-1,12,CSVDRDRETQYF